This TCR beta chain comes out of a study of T cell responses to AZD1222 COVID-19 vaccine. V was clipped by 3 bases and J by 5 bases; unmatched bases: 4. This CDR3 has 14 amino acids. The germline gives CDR1 SNHLY, CDR2 FYNNEI. Findings and limits, study-wide: Clonal diversity may have been underestimated, and the donors were mostly white British, with more females than males. Sampling that yielded the repertoires occurred only after the peak T cell response. Baseline antibody screening turned up just five to seven seropositive AZD1222 recipients.

On this clone itself: No antigen is known for it.

Here immunoSEQ multiplex PCR was the method, and the copy in TCRdb shows in-frame clones only, minus some. The table records about 130,000 clones, around 90% of them present only once. This chain links TRBV2 with TRBJ1-5; 7 nucleotides align to TRBD1. The sequences come from peripheral blood, collected 28 days after the second AZD1222 dose. This clonotype was sampled from an adult who received the AZD1222 COVID-19 vaccine. CDR3 coding DNA: TGTGCCAGCAGTGATCCGACAGGGCATCAGCCCCAGCATTTT. This sequence encodes CASSDPTGHQPQHF.